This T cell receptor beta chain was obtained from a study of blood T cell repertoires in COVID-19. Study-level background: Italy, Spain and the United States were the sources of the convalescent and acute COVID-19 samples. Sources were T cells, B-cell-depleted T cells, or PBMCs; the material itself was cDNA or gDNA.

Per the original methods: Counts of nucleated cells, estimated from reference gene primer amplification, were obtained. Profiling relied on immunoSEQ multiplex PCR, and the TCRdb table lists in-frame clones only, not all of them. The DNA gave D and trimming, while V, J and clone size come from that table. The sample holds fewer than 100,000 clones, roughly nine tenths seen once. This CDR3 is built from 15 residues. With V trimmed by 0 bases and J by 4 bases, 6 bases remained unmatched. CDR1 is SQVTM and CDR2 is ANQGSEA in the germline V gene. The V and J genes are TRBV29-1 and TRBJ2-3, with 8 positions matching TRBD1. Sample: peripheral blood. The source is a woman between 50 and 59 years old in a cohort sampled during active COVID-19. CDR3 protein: CSVEDTGTGPDTQYF. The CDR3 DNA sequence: TGCAGCGTTGAAGACACCGGGACAGGACCAGATACGCAGTATTTT.